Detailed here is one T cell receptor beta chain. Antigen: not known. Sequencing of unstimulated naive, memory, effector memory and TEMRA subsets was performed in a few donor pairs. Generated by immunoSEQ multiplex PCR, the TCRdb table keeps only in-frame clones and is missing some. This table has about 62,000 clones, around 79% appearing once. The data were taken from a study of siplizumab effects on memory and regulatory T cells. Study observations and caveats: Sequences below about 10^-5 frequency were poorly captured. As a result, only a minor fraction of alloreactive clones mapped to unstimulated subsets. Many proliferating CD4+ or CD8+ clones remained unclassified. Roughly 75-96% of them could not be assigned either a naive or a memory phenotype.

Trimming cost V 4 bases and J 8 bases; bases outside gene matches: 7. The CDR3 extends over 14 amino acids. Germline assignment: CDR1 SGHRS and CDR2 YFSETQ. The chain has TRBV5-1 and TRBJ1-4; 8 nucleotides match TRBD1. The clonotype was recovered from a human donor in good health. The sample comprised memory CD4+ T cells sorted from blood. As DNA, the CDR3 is TGCGCCAGCAGCCAGGGACAGGCAGGGGAAAAACTGTTTTTT. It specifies CASSQGQAGEKLFF.